The 15 T cell receptor beta chains below all came from one sample that was sequenced in a study of cytomegalovirus exposure and HLA in healthy donors. With 60 Vbeta and 13 Jbeta primers, the PCR was carried out. Assay used: immunoSEQ multiplex PCR; TCRdb lists only in-frame clones, some missing. The sample holds roughly 130,000 clones, roughly 80% seen once. Sequenced sample: PBMCs. The receptor source for this set is a woman in her 40s in good health and CMV-seropositive.

This rearrangement joins TRBV5-6 to TRBJ2-2, with no clear D. Germline CDR1 and CDR2: SGHDT and YYEEEE. CDR3 length: 17 amino acids. Trimming shortened V by 3 bases and J by 0 bases, and 15 bases separated the two germline ends. The CDR3 nucleotides are TGTGCCAGCAGCTCTACTCGCGGAGATTCGAACACCGGGGAGCTGTTTTTT. This translates into CASSSTRGDSNTGELFF.

The chain couples TRBV7-9 to TRBJ1-1; D gene ambiguous. CDR3 length: 13 residues. The germline CDR1 and CDR2 sequences are SEHNR and FQNEAQ (reference sequence). The V gene lost 4 bases and the J gene lost 1 base, with 7 bases spanning the gap. As DNA, the CDR3 is TGTGCCAGCAGCTACCCGGGGAACACTGAAGCTTTCTTT. Translation: CASSYPGNTEAFF.

The chain joins TRBV7-2 to TRBJ1-1, with 7 bases aligning to TRBD1. Germline lookup yields CDR1 SGHTA and CDR2 FQGNSA. The ends lost 4 bases at V and 6 bases at J; junction bases unmatched: 14. This CDR3 comprises 16 residues. The CDR3 nucleotides are TGTGCCAGCAGCTCCACCTTTTCCAGGGACAGTTCTGAAGCTTTCTTT. Translating it yields CASSSTFSRDSSEAFF.

V gene TRBV7-3 combines with J gene TRBJ2-2; weak D call: TRBD1 (6 bases). There are 16 residues in the CDR3. The germline V gene has CDR1 SGHTA and CDR2 FQGTGA. The germline V and J ends were trimmed by 6 bases and 0 bases, with 14 bases remaining between them. CDR3 residues: CASRVGANANTGELFF. The CDR3, as DNA: TGTGCCAGCAGGGTGGGGGCGAACGCGAACACCGGGGAGCTGTTTTTT.

J is TRBJ2-5 and V is TRBV27; 7 nucleotides agree with TRBD1. The CDR3 loop spans 16 amino acids. The trim removed 5 bases at V and 2 bases at J, leaving 11 bases unmatched. Germline assignment: CDR1 MNHEY and CDR2 SMNVEV (reference sequence). In DNA, the CDR3 is TGTGCCAGCAGTCCCGGACAGGTCATCCTTCAAGAGACCCAGTACTTC. Translation: CASSPGQVILQETQYF.

The V call is TRBV27, the J call TRBJ2-7; 9 bases are a match to TRBD2. This CDR3 has 19 residues. The germline gives CDR1 MNHEY, CDR2 SMNVEV (reference sequence). After removal of 5 bases from V and 4 bases from J, the junction contained 21 bases not matched to a gene. DNA of the CDR3: TGTGCCAGCAGTCCCCCCCAATTTCGTTTTAGCGGGAGAGAATACGAGCAGTACTTC. It translates to CASSPPQFRFSGREYEQYF.

This clone appeared once. This chain connects TRBV6-5 to TRBJ2-7; TRBD2 is a possible D gene (5 bases). V lost 2 bases and J lost 0, with 14 bases in between. The CDR3 extends over 16 amino acids. Germline V gene sequence: CDR1 MNHEY, CDR2 SVGAGI. The DNA of the CDR3 is TGTGCCAGCAGTTACGAGGACTTCACCTACTCCTACGAGCAGTACTTC. It yields the protein CASSYEDFTYSYEQYF.

J is TRBJ2-7 and V is TRBV4-2; TRBD1 matches at 7 bases. J was trimmed by 2 bases and V by 4 bases; bases with no gene match: 5. The germline V gene encodes CDR1 LGHNA and CDR2 YNFKEQ. The CDR3 sequence is 14 residues long. As DNA, the CDR3 is TGTGCCAGCAGCCCGGGACAGCACACCTACGAGCAGTACTTC. Amino acid sequence: CASSPGQHTYEQYF.

This sequence joins TRBV27 and TRBJ1-4; 8 bases align to TRBD1. With 4 bases clipped from V and 3 bases from J, the junction kept 10 bases outside the gene matches. This CDR3 comprises 17 residues. Looked up from germline, CDR1 is MNHEY and CDR2 is SMNVEV (reference sequence). The CDR3, as DNA: TGTGCCAGCAGTTCGGGCAGGGGGCGGGTACCTAATGAAAAACTGTTTTTT. Translation: CASSSGRGRVPNEKLFF.

The V gene is TRBV30, the J gene TRBJ1-2, with TRBD1 matching over 7 bases. V shed 3 bases and J 0 bases; nucleotides not matched to a gene: 7. This CDR3 region has 15 residues. Germline V gene data show CDR1 as GTSNPN and CDR2 as SVGIG (reference sequence). CDR3 DNA sequence: TGTGCCTGGAGGCGGAATGACAGGGCTAACTATGGCTACACCTTC. Its translation is CAWRRNDRANYGYTF. The whole variable domain, remainder taken from reference TRBV30 and TRBJ1-2, is SQTIHQWPATLVQPVGSPLSLECTVEGTSNPNLYWYRQAAGRGLQLLFYSVGIGQISSEVPQNLSASRPQDRQFILSSKKLLLSDSGFYLCAWRRNDRANYGYTFGSGTRLTVV.

The CDR3 sequence is CASSLEGRTQYF. The CDR3 nucleotides are TGTGCCAGCAGCTTAGAGGGGCGGACCCAGTACTTC. The chain links TRBV7-6 to TRBJ2-5, with a tentative D call TRBD1 (5 bases). The CDR3 is made up of 12 amino acids. Trimming stripped 1 base from V and 7 bases from J, with 7 bases between. Germline CDR1 SGHVS, CDR2 FNYEAQ. Full variable domain (missing parts from reference TRBV7-6 and TRBJ2-5): GAGVSQSPRYKVTKRGQDVALRCDPISGHVSLYWYRQALGQGPEFLTYFNYEAQQDKSGLPNDRFSAERPEGSISTLTIQRTEQRDSAMYRCASSLEGRTQYFGPGTRLLVL.

The CDR3 sequence is CASSDEGGGRDEAFF. CDR3 bases: TGTGCCAGCAGCGACGAGGGGGGAGGGAGGGATGAAGCTTTCTTT. This chain joins TRBV5-5 and TRBJ1-1; possibly TRBD1 for D (6 bases). The CDR3 length is 15 residues. V shed 4 bases and J shed 7 bases, with 20 bases lying between them. CDR1 and CDR2 (germline): SGHKS, YYEKEE (reference sequence).

The chain has TRBV30 and TRBJ1-2; 7 bases are a match to TRBD1. The trim removed 4 bases at V and 8 bases at J, leaving 10 bases unmatched. The CDR3 covers 13 residues. Germline V gene lookup returns CDR1 GTSNPN and CDR2 SVGIG (reference sequence). CDR3 protein: CAWKDRVSQGYTF. The DNA for the CDR3 is TGTGCCTGGAAAGACAGGGTGTCACAAGGCTACACCTTC.

The CDR3 nucleotides read TGTGCCACCAGCAGAGAGGACAGGGGGGGTGGCTACACCTTC. Its translation is CATSREDRGGGYTF. The rearrangement joins TRBV15 to TRBJ1-2, with TRBD1 matching over 10 bases. The CDR3 runs to 14 residues. Germline CDR1 reads LNHNV; CDR2 reads YYDKDF (reference sequence). Losses at the gene ends were 0 bases for V and 7 bases for J; bases not matched to a gene: 2.

V usage is TRBV5-8 and J usage is TRBJ2-1; 10 nucleotides match TRBD1. Trimming cost V 3 bases and J 7 bases; bases outside gene matches: 16. The CDR3 runs to 18 residues. The germline V gene encodes CDR1 SGHTS and CDR2 YDEGEE. In nucleotides, the CDR3 is TGTGCCAGCAGCTCGTGGGACCAGGGGGGACAGGGGTGGAATGAGCAGTTCTTC. This encodes CASSSWDQGGQGWNEQFF.